This TCR beta chain was profiled in a study of identical twins. Study-wide results and caveats: There was an excess of low generation probability in the out-of-frame alpha sequences that twins shared.

V shed 11 bases and J shed 1 base, with 15 bases lying between them. The length of the CDR3 is 15 residues. Germline V gene sequence: CDR1 MNHEY, CDR2 SMNVEV (reference sequence). Using its own MiXCR run on the 5' RACE reads, TCRdb lists one record per CDR3 protein. Of roughly 490,000 distinct CDR3 sequences listed, around 15% are singletons. A word on this clonotype: Its antigen is still unknown.

The data were also submitted as part of a second study, on yellow fever vaccine responses in identical twins.

The origin of this receptor is a woman aged 18-30 years in good health. V is TRBV27 and J is TRBJ1-6; possibly TRBD1 for D (6 bases). The sample was CD4+ T cells sorted from blood. The CDR3 DNA is TGTGCCCAAGTAAGGGGGAGTTCCTATAATTCACCCCTCCACTTT. This gives the protein CAQVRGSSYNSPLHF.